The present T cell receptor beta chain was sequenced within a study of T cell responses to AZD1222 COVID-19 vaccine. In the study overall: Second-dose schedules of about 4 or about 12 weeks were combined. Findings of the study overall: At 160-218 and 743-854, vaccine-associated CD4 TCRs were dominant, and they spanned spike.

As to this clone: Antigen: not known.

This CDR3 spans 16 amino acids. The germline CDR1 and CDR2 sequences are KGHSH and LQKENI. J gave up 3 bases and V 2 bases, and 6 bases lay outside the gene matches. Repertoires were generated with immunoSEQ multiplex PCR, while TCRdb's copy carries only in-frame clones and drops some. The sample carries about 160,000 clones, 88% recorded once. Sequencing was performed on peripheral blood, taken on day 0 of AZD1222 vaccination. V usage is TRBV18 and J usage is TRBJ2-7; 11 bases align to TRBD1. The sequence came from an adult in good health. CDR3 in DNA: TGTGCCAGCTCACCAATCACCGGGACAGGGGGCTACGAGCAGTACTTC. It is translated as CASSPITGTGGYEQYF.